This T cell receptor beta chain comes out of a study of patients and donors after allogeneic stem cell transplantation. Losses at the gene ends were 5 bases for V and 1 base for J; bases not matched to a gene: 5. Germline V gene data show CDR1 as SGHTA and CDR2 as FQGNSA. The CDR3 is 15 amino acids. There are many counts of this clonotype. Using its own MiXCR run on the RT-PCR reads, TCRdb lists one record per CDR3 protein. This sample carries 84,000 or so distinct CDR3 sequences, about 44% of them seen once, and the ten largest clones take about 64%. V usage is TRBV7-2 and J usage is TRBJ1-1; TRBD1 matches 9 bases. The source material was blood, either unsorted or a sorted T cell fraction (not recorded which). The TCR comes from a human donor who was either an allogeneic HSCT recipient or a stem cell or donor lymphocyte infusion donor (not recorded which). It is not recorded whose cells these are; they may come from a transplant donor. The CDR3 DNA sequence: TGTGCCAGCAGCCCGCCGGGACAGGGGAACACTGAAGCTTTCTTT. Translated, it gives CASSPPGQGNTEAFF.